This TCR beta chain stems from a study of CD8 T cells in ankylosing spondylitis. The study's findings and limits: Blood from ankylosing spondylitis patients appeared to carry a characteristic roughly 8-variant TCR beta motif. Some motif variants had been reported before (in reactive arthritis synovial fluid and blood). Enrichment of disease-linked clones was reportedly significant in matched ankylosing spondylitis synovial fluid.

This clonotype was seen repeatedly, ten times or more. Its antigen is currently unknown. In germline, CDR1 is MNHEY, CDR2 SMNVEV (reference sequence). The CDR3 is 16 amino acids. V was clipped by 0 bases and J by 4 bases; unmatched bases: 6. TCRdb passed the 5' RACE reads through MiXCR, listing each CDR3 protein once. Of about 220,000 distinct CDR3 sequences in the sample, about 7% were seen once. The sample taken for sequencing was blood, either unsorted or a sorted T cell fraction (not recorded which). The chain carries TRBV27 and TRBJ1-2, with 9 nucleotides matching TRBD1. The sequence was collected from a male donor with ankylosing spondylitis. The CDR3 nucleotides read TGTGCCAGCAGTTTATCAGAGGGGACAGGGCTCTATGGCTACACCTTC. It is translated as CASSLSEGTGLYGYTF.